These T cell receptor beta chains were read from a single sample in a study of OX40 agonist ivuxolimab in advanced cancers. Produced via immunoSEQ multiplex PCR; TCRdb's table is partial and in-frame only. The table includes about 69,000 clones, over 60% detected once. This material consisted of CD4+ or CD8+ T cells sorted from blood, taken in a trial of the OX40 agonist ivuxolimab. These receptors were obtained from an adult with an advanced solid tumor such as melanoma, head and neck, liver or kidney cancer. CDR3s include the opening cysteine and the closing phenylalanine or tryptophan.

CDR3	V	J
CATMDRPNTEAFF	TRBV2	TRBJ1-1
CASSHAPGVFEQYF	TRBV4-1	TRBJ2-7
CASSNRVTGELFF	TRBV2	TRBJ2-2
CASTPRGGGYEQYF	TRBV19	TRBJ2-7
CASSQASGSYEQYF	TRBV18	TRBJ2-7
CASSQTVDYSNQPQHF	TRBV4-1	TRBJ1-5
CASSGTGANTGELFF	TRBV7-9	TRBJ2-2
CASSLGAAGNEKLFF	TRBV6-1	TRBJ1-4
CASNPTSGSTDTQYF	TRBV2	TRBJ2-3
CASSPRADSTDTQYF	TRBV9	TRBJ2-3
CASSPGSKRETQYF	TRBV28	TRBJ2-5
CASRGNQPQHF	TRBV7-7	TRBJ1-5
CASSLSRPRGGSTDTQYF	TRBV5-6	TRBJ2-3
CASTLRSGGYEQYF	TRBV28	TRBJ2-7
CASSPGTSPGELFF	TRBV27	TRBJ2-2
CASSKQGAINEQFF	TRBV27	TRBJ2-1
CASSLQGLAVDTQYF	TRBV7-9	TRBJ2-3
CASTKSWQVSNEQFF	TRBV6-1	TRBJ2-1
CASSPAGLQETQYF	TRBV10-2	TRBJ2-5
CASSESKPGLTLNTIYF	TRBV10-2	TRBJ1-3
CASCPGQGGSYEQYF	TRBV6-6	TRBJ2-7
CASSPLGGLQETQYF	TRBV28	TRBJ2-5
CATSRDRLAGASEQYF	TRBV15	TRBJ2-7
CASSPRNTVYNSPLHF	TRBV9	TRBJ1-6
CASSPADSTDTQYF	TRBV28	TRBJ2-3
CASSSVGGAKGYTF	TRBV28	TRBJ1-2
CASSFAGTEETQYF	TRBV6-5	TRBJ2-5
CASSGSQVAYEQYF	TRBV2	TRBJ2-7
CASSLGTSGLTDTQYF	TRBV7-9	TRBJ2-3
CASSLVSGTGSGGYTF	TRBV5-1	TRBJ1-2
CATQRSGPTGELFF	TRBV25-1	TRBJ2-2
CASANGMTGELFF	TRBV12-5	TRBJ2-2
CASSSITGISSPLHF	TRBV25-1	TRBJ1-6
CASGRSGSTDTQYF	TRBV25-1	TRBJ2-3
CASSLSAGGRGTQYF	TRBV28	TRBJ2-5
CASPGRGPAFF	TRBV5-8	TRBJ1-1
CATSISGQGYTF	TRBV15	TRBJ1-2
CAWSGGDATQYF	TRBV30	TRBJ2-5
CAWRNRGFSSSGNTIYF	TRBV30	TRBJ1-3
CASSLRQGPSETQYF	TRBV7-2	TRBJ2-5
CASTSGAGSGQTQYF	TRBV27	TRBJ2-5
CASSEGWTGANTGELFF	TRBV19	TRBJ2-2
CASLNDKTYEQYF	TRBV28	TRBJ2-7
CASSLERVGYGYTF	TRBV5-6	TRBJ1-2
CASSQGQGAIYNEQFF	TRBV4-2	TRBJ2-1
CASRGTDSNQPQHF	TRBV7-9	TRBJ1-5
CASSYSSPGVMDEQFF	TRBV6-5	TRBJ2-1
CASSLGQVNQPQHF	TRBV5-6	TRBJ1-5
CASSLTGTARNEQFF	TRBV7-3	TRBJ2-1
CASSLMGTSSYEQYF	TRBV5-1	TRBJ2-7
CASSRGQGVEKLFF	TRBV13	TRBJ1-4
CASSPPGPYTDTQYF	TRBV11-2	TRBJ2-3
CASSLGGVYGYTF	TRBV11-2	TRBJ1-2
CASSLGVDPGNEKLFF	TRBV5-6	TRBJ1-4
CASSVTGKNIQYF	TRBV2	TRBJ2-4
CASSSSQGNTIYF	TRBV7-2	TRBJ1-3
CASSLGRDRYGYTF	TRBV5-4	TRBJ1-2
CATSRGRYEQYF	TRBV19	TRBJ2-7
CASKSGQERGSPLHF	TRBV6-5	TRBJ1-6